The present TCR beta chain was sequenced within a study of T cell changes during pregnancy in multiple sclerosis (dated by TCRdb to about 2019). Regarding the research as a whole: The study looked at changes in the T cell repertoire across pregnancy in women with multiple sclerosis.

Libraries were built with the immunoSEQ multiplex PCR assay. The immuneACCESS repertoire file appears here via TCRdb, limited to in-frame rearrangements. These files lack a portion of the clones; in checked studies, under half of the deficit traces to unresolved V genes, and the cause of the others is not known. A total of 88,000 or so clones appear in this sample, 92% of them only once. Roughly 2.5% of the sample is held by the ten biggest clonotypes. The CDR3 runs 13 residues from the cysteine to the phenylalanine. Only the CDR3 DNA is retained, 39 bases long and in frame from the first base. Cut back by 1 base and 2 bases, the V and J ends lie 9 bases apart. The CDR1 and CDR2 encoded by the germline V gene are SQVTM and ANQGSEA. Points on this clone: Its antigen is not yet known. Base qualities are not at hand, and no much larger clone is one base apart.

The TCR comes from a female donor with multiple sclerosis, enrolled in a pregnancy study. The specimen was peripheral blood, collected before pregnancy. The chain is assembled from TRBV29-1 and TRBJ2-7, with a tentative D gene TRBD1 over 5 matching bases. Here is the DNA: TGCAGCGTTGAAGGGACATCCCCCTACGAGCAGTACTTC. Its protein reads: CSVEGTSPYEQYF.